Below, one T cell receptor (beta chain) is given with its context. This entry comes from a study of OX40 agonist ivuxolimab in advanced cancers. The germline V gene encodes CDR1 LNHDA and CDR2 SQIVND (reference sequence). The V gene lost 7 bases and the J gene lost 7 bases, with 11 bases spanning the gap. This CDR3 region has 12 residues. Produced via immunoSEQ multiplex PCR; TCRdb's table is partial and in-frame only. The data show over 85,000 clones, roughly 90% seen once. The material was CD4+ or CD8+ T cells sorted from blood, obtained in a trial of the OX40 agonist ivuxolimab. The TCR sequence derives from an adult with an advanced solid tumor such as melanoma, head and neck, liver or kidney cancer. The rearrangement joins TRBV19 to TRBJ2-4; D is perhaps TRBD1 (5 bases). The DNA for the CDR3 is TGTGCCAGTAAAGAAGGGGTGAACATTCAGTACTTC. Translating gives CASKEGVNIQYF.